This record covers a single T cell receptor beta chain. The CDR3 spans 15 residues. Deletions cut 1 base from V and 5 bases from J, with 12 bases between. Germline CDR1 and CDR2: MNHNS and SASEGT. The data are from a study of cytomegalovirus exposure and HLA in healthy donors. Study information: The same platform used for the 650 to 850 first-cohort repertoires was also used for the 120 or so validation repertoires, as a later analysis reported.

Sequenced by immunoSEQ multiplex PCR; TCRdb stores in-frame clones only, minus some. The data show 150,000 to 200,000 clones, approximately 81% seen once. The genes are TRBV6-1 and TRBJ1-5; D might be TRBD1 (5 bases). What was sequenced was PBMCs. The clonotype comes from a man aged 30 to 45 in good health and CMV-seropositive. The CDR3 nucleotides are TGTGCCAGCAGTGAAGTTCCGGACAATTATCAGCCCCAGCATTTT. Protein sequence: CASSEVPDNYQPQHF.